This TCR beta chain was documented in a study of CD4 T cells in relation to SARS-CoV-2 and coronaviruses (dated by TCRdb to about 2021). The study in broad terms: In the ViraFEST assay, PBMCs were cultured with antigen for approximately eleven days, after which TCR beta CDR3s were sequenced to identify clonal expansions specific to the antigen. For other donors in the study, expansion assays were sequenced with a different, Illumina-based TCR-beta assay. An HIV-1 Nef peptide pool or a culture without peptide was used as the negative reference condition. The Adaptive Biotechnologies TCR-sequencing kit was used to sequence samples from a few pre-COVID donors and the naive versus memory experiments, whereas other data were Illumina-based. Shared crossreactive spike epitopes were mapped to their HLA restriction using patient-derived lymphoblastoid cell lines. At the level of individual TCR clonotypes, the study evaluated whether memory CD4+ T cells crossreact between the spike proteins of SARS-CoV-2 and those of common cold coronaviruses. Here is what the overall study found, with its caveats: Small numbers of patients and of tested TCRs were a limitation of the study. Significantly weaker SARS-CoV-2-driven expansion was shown by crossreactive clones than by monoreactive clones, consistent with antigenic imprinting. Pre-pandemic and post-infection samples were not both contributed by any donor, so tracing of the source of pre-existing responses was limited. Crossreactivity analysis centred on spike protein, so crossreactivity against other viral proteins was not assessed. Memory CD4+ clonotypes crossrecognizing SARS-CoV-2 and at least one common cold coronavirus spike were found in around three fifths of donors.

The receptor library was made with the immunoSEQ multiplex PCR assay. The original methods were these. During preprocessing, nonproductive sequences were removed, along with CDR3s that did not begin with C, did not end with F or W, or were shorter than 7 amino acids. The MANAFEST web app was used to call antigen-specific clonotypes on the basis of expansion compared with the reference and with other culture wells. A clone was considered positive if the clone showed significant expansion compared with the reference culture in 2 of 3 replicate wells at an FDR below 0.05. To be called positive, a clone also had to show significant expansion compared with every other tandem well and an odds ratio greater than 5. CDR3 homology was quantified as pairwise Levenshtein distance, calculated with the stringdist R package after three terminal residues were trimmed from each end. Here the immuneACCESS table is served through TCRdb, limited to in-frame sequences with V and J called. Missing clones are a known gap in these copies; in checked studies unresolved V genes cover under half, and the rest lacks a known reason. V and J calls and clone size come straight from that table; D and trimming were deduced from the DNA. The sample contains 20,000 to 25,000 clones, around 68% of them found a single time. Around a fifth of the sample belongs to the ten largest clones.

Of note for this clone: Its binding antigen is unknown. No much larger clone exists at a distance of one base, and base qualities are not known.

CD4+ T cells from unexposed donors were collected before the COVID-19 pandemic (2011-2018). After less than 13 days of culture, CD4+ T cells were isolated with the EasySep CD4+ T cell isolation kit. As cell numbers permitted, CD4+ T cells from unexposed donors were tested for reactivity to SARS-CoV-2 S and N and to four common cold coronavirus spike pools. About 2 million PBMCs per well were cultured in IMDM with approximately 5% human AB serum and approximately 10 IU/ml IL-2. Half of the culture medium was replaced with fresh IL-2-containing medium on days 3 and 7. Each peptide culture condition was generally run in triplicate replicate wells. The leukapheresis product for the unexposed donors was obtained through commercial purchase. Ficoll-Paque PLUS gradient centrifugation was used to isolate PBMCs from leukapheresis product or whole blood. PBMCs were either cryopreserved at -140 degrees C or used fresh in the expansion assay. The QIAamp Micro DNA Kit was used to extract genomic DNA from the CD4+ T cells.

From its cysteine to its phenylalanine, the CDR3 spans 12 amino acids. Only CDR3 DNA is held: 36 bases, read in frame from base 1. The germline V gene provides CDR1 MNHEY and CDR2 SVGEGT. V lost 0 bases and J lost 5 bases; the stretch between them is 4 bases long. The chain joins TRBV6-2 or TRBV6-3 to TRBJ2-5, with no D gene named confidently. Material for sequencing was CD4+ T cells from PBMCs, cultured in vitro. The TCR originated in a human donor in good health. The CDR3 amino acid sequence is: CASSYSSETQYF. The nucleotides read TGTGCCAGCAGTTACTCGAGCGAGACCCAGTACTTC.